These 14 T cell receptor beta chains were all obtained from the same sample, sequenced in a study of patients and donors after allogeneic stem cell transplantation. Via MiXCR, TCRdb re-called the RT-PCR reads, giving one row per CDR3 protein. The sample has 900,000 to 1,000,000 distinct CDR3 sequences, roughly 18% seen once; the top ten hold roughly 6.4%. The sequenced sample consisted of blood, either unsorted or a sorted T cell fraction (not recorded which). These receptors were obtained from a human donor who was either an allogeneic HSCT recipient or a stem cell or donor lymphocyte infusion donor (not recorded which). It is not recorded whose cells these are; they may come from a transplant donor.

The chain joins TRBV6-2 or TRBV6-3 to TRBJ1-1; 11 positions agree with TRBD1. There are 13 residues in the CDR3. With 7 bases clipped from V and 10 bases from J, the junction kept 8 bases outside the gene matches. Germline V CDR1 and CDR2: MNHEY, SVGEGT. DNA of the CDR3: TGTGCCAGCACCGAGGGACAGGGGGGAGCAGCTTTCTTT. It specifies CASTEGQGGAAFF.

This clonotype was seen a few times. The gene calls are TRBV20-1 and TRBJ1-1; D unresolved. Trimming shortened V by 3 bases and J by 0 bases, and 14 bases separated the two germline ends. The V gene's germline CDR1 is DFQATT and CDR2 SNEGSKA (reference sequence). The CDR3 is 15 residues long. CDR3 amino acids: CSASSRWPMNTEAFF. The DNA of the CDR3 is TGCAGTGCTAGTAGTAGGTGGCCGATGAACACTGAAGCTTTCTTT.

The V gene is TRBV15, the J gene TRBJ2-2; weak D call: TRBD1 (6 bases). The V gene's germline CDR1 is LNHNV and CDR2 YYDKDF (reference sequence). The germline V and J ends were trimmed by 8 bases and 6 bases, with 19 bases remaining between them. The CDR3 length is 15 residues. Here the CDR3 reads CATVAPGAGAGELFF. CDR3 nucleotide sequence: TGTGCCACCGTCGCTCCAGGGGCCGGTGCCGGGGAGCTGTTTTTT.

This clonotype was recorded at least ten times. The V call is TRBV12-3 or TRBV12-4, the J call TRBJ2-6; D gene uncertain. V lost 3 bases to trimming and J lost 4 bases, with 13 bases between them. The CDR3 covers 16 residues. CDR3 amino acids: CASSLLVGPGANVLTF. The CDR3 DNA follows: TGTGCCAGCAGTTTGTTGGTAGGGCCCGGGGCCAACGTCCTGACTTTC.

This clonotype was observed a handful of times. The chain is built from TRBV18 and TRBJ1-1; TRBD1 might be the D (5 bases). The CDR3 contains 11 residues. The ends were cut back, 6 bases at V and 5 bases at J, with 7 bases in the middle. The V gene's germline CDR1 is KGHSH and CDR2 LQKENI. DNA for the CDR3: TGTGCCAGCTCGGGGCAGACTGAAGCTTTCTTT. It codes for CASSGQTEAFF.

This clonotype was counted at least ten times. The rearrangement uses TRBV19 and TRBJ2-7; tentative D call: TRBD1 (5 bases). Per germline, CDR1 LNHDA and CDR2 SQIVND (reference sequence). V was clipped by 9 bases and J by 0 bases, with 12 bases between them. The CDR3 is made up of 13 amino acids. The CDR3 coding sequence is TGTGCCAGCGCCCGACAGCACTCCTACGAGCAGTACTTC. Amino acids: CASARQHSYEQYF.

This clonotype occurred a few times. J is TRBJ2-1 and V is TRBV3-1, with TRBD2 matching 9 bases. CDR3 size: 19 residues. Germline trimming cut 2 bases from V and 0 bases from J; bases unmatched to any gene: 11. Looked up from germline, CDR1 is LGHDT and CDR2 is YNNKEL (reference sequence). The CDR3, as DNA: TGTGCCAGCAGCCAAAAAGTGGCGGGAGGGCCCTACTCCTACAATGAGCAGTTCTTC. Amino acid sequence: CASSQKVAGGPYSYNEQFF.

The chain couples TRBV9 to TRBJ2-1, with 7 bases identical to TRBD2. Germline V CDR1 and CDR2: SGDLS, YYNGEE. J was trimmed by 9 bases and V by 0 bases; bases with no gene match: 3. This CDR3 region has 13 residues. The CDR3, as DNA: TGTGCCAGCAGCGTAGTTGCTAGCGGTGAGCAGTTCTTC. Protein: CASSVVASGEQFF.

The V call is TRBV9, the J call TRBJ1-3; the D gene is possibly TRBD1 (6 bases). CDR3 length equals 16 residues. V lost 0 bases and J 3 bases, leaving 13 bases between the germline ends. CDR1 is SGDLS and CDR2 is YYNGEE in the germline V gene. The CDR3 DNA is TGTGCCAGCAGCGTAGATCCAGGGGCTCGTGGAAACACCATATATTTT. As protein: CASSVDPGARGNTIYF.

The genes are TRBV24-1 and TRBJ2-3; 7 bases match TRBD2. V shed 9 bases and J 4 bases; nucleotides not matched to a gene: 3. The germline V gene encodes CDR1 KGHDR and CDR2 SFDVKD. CDR3 length equals 12 residues. CDR3 sequence: CATGGDADTQYF. The CDR3 DNA reads TGTGCCACCGGGGGGGATGCAGATACGCAGTATTTT.

This clonotype was seen more than once but under ten times. In nucleotides, the CDR3 is TGTGCCAGCAGTTACTCGGTACTAGCGGGAGGAGACAATGAGCAGTTCTTC. Translation gives CASSYSVLAGGDNEQFF. The gene calls are TRBV6-5 and TRBJ2-1; 12 nucleotides align to TRBD2. The CDR3 sequence is 17 residues long. Germline CDR1 is MNHEY and CDR2 is SVGAGI. The V segment lost 0 bases and the J segment 5 bases; nucleotides outside the gene matches: 5.

V gene TRBV30 combines with J gene TRBJ2-7, with D unclear. This CDR3 region has 13 residues. Germline CDR1 is GTSNPN and CDR2 is SVGIG (reference sequence). V was pared by 4 bases and J by 2 bases, with 12 bases between. DNA for the CDR3: TGTGCCTGGACTCCCGGGTCCCCCTACGAGCAGTACTTC. Its translation is CAWTPGSPYEQYF.

This clonotype was picked up a small number of times. This sequence joins TRBV6-2 or TRBV6-3 and TRBJ1-4; a possible D gene is TRBD1 (5 bases). The germline V gene encodes CDR1 MNHEY and CDR2 SVGEGT. The CDR3 extends over 11 amino acids. V lost 6 bases to trimming and J lost 8 bases, with 7 bases between them. DNA for the CDR3: TGTGCCAGCAGGAGGACAGAAAAACTGTTTTTT. Its protein is CASRRTEKLFF.

This chain connects TRBV6-2 or TRBV6-3 to TRBJ2-7; 7 bases match TRBD1. V was pared by 5 bases and J by 4 bases, with 8 bases of the junction left unmatched. The CDR3 has 14 amino acids. Germline V lookup: CDR1 MNHEY, CDR2 SVGEGT. Here the CDR3 reads CASSAWDSEYEQYF. The DNA for the CDR3 is TGTGCCAGCAGTGCATGGGACAGTGAGTACGAGCAGTACTTC.